The next 8 T cell receptor beta chains were all read from a single sample in a study of blood T cell repertoires in COVID-19. Measured with immunoSEQ multiplex PCR; TCRdb has only the in-frame clones, and not every one. The data contain a few hundred thousand clones, approximately 89% of them singletons. Sequencing used peripheral blood. All receptors come from a woman in her 30s with COVID-19, enrolled during active disease.

The rearrangement links TRBV6-2 or TRBV6-3 to TRBJ1-1; D gene ambiguous. Germline values: CDR1 MNHEY, CDR2 SVGEGT. The CDR3 runs to 14 residues. V shed 2 bases and J shed 3 bases, with 10 bases lying between them. The CDR3 protein is CASSYHGKDTEAFF. The DNA for the CDR3 is TGTGCCAGCAGTTACCACGGTAAAGACACTGAAGCTTTCTTT.

The rearrangement links TRBV4-2 to TRBJ2-7; D is unresolved. Between the trimmed V and J ends, which lost 3 bases and 6 bases, there was a span of 6 bases. CDR1 and CDR2 from the germline V gene are LGHNA and YNFKEQ. This CDR3 spans 11 amino acids. The CDR3 is CASSHGLEQYF. CDR3 nucleotide sequence: TGTGCCAGCAGCCATGGCCTCGAGCAGTACTTC.

This sequence joins TRBV5-1 and TRBJ1-1; possibly TRBD1 for D (6 bases). The CDR3 length is 14 residues. V lost 4 bases, J lost 0 bases, and 10 bases lay in between. Germline values: CDR1 SGHRS, CDR2 YFSETQ. For the CDR3, the DNA is TGCGCCAGCAGCGCGGACAGCTTGAACACTGAAGCTTTCTTT. Its translation: CASSADSLNTEAFF.

The chain joins TRBV7-7 to TRBJ2-3; D might be TRBD2 (6 bases). Looked up from germline, CDR1 is SSHAT and CDR2 is FNYEAQ (reference sequence). Trimming pared 4 bases from V and 6 bases from J, leaving 11 bases between. This CDR3 region has 13 residues. CDR3 sequence: CASSWGTLDTQYF. CDR3 sequence (DNA): TGTGCCAGCAGCTGGGGGACTTTGGATACGCAGTATTTT. Complete variable domain (other parts from reference TRBV7-7 and TRBJ2-3): GAGVSQSPRYKVTKRGQDVTLRCDPISSHATLYWYQQALGQGPEFLTYFNYEAQPDKSGLPSDRFSAERPEGSISTLTIQRTEQRDSAMYRCASSWGTLDTQYFGPGTRLTVL.

The chain combines TRBV10-2 with TRBJ2-2; 14 bases are shared with TRBD2. The CDR3 covers 18 residues. The trim removed 6 bases at V and 0 bases at J, leaving 6 bases unmatched. Germline-derived CDR1 and CDR2 are WSHSY and SAAADI. The CDR3 nucleotides read TGCGCCAGCAGGAGACTAGCGGGGGGGTTCGCGAACACCGGGGAGCTGTTTTTT. It is translated as CASRRLAGGFANTGELFF.

The chain has TRBV10-2 and TRBJ1-3, with 8 bases lining up with TRBD1. V lost 7 bases, J lost 0 bases, and 2 bases stayed unmatched. The CDR3 consists of 14 residues. The V gene's germline CDR1 is WSHSY and CDR2 SAAADI. CDR3 nucleotide sequence: TGCGCCAGCACAGGGGGCCGCTCTGGAAACACCATATATTTT. Translated, it gives CASTGGRSGNTIYF.

This rearrangement joins TRBV9 to TRBJ1-2, with TRBD1 as a possible D gene (6 bases). There are 17 residues in the CDR3. V lost 7 bases and J 3 bases, leaving 25 bases between the germline ends. Germline V gene lookup returns CDR1 SGDLS and CDR2 YYNGEE. In DNA form, the CDR3 reads TGTGCCAGCGGCCTGGACAGTTTTGTCCGAGTCGACTATGGCTACACCTTC. Amino acids: CASGLDSFVRVDYGYTF.

This chain joins TRBV4-1 and TRBJ1-3, with D possibly TRBD1 on 5 matching bases. There are 16 residues in the CDR3. Per germline, CDR1 MGHRA and CDR2 YSYEKL. Trimming removed 2 bases from V and 0 bases from J, with 11 bases in between. Here the CDR3 reads CASSQTPDNSGNTIYF. For the CDR3, the DNA is TGCGCCAGCAGCCAAACTCCGGACAACTCTGGAAACACCATATATTTT.